This T cell receptor (beta chain) was recovered during a study of Tregs in tolerant kidney transplant recipients. Measured with immunoSEQ multiplex PCR; TCRdb has only the in-frame clones, and not every one. The data show about 88,000 clones, roughly nine tenths seen once. Trimming took 5 bases from V and 3 from J, leaving 10 bases between them. Germline-derived CDR1 and CDR2 are SGHVS and FNYEAQ. The CDR3 loop spans 13 amino acids. Of note for this clone: Its antigen is unknown.

Study-wide results and limits: Expanding Tregs on activated donor B cells appeared to best identify donor-specific TCRbeta clones. Biological reproducibility was not directly addressed, but technical replication error appeared minimal.

The chain joins TRBV7-6 to TRBJ2-5; perhaps TRBD1 as D (6 bases). What was sequenced was CD8+ T cells from blood. This TCR derives from a human donor in good health. The CDR3: CASSQRTEETQYF. CDR3 DNA sequence: TGTGCCAGCAGCCAGAGGACAGAAGAGACCCAGTACTTC.